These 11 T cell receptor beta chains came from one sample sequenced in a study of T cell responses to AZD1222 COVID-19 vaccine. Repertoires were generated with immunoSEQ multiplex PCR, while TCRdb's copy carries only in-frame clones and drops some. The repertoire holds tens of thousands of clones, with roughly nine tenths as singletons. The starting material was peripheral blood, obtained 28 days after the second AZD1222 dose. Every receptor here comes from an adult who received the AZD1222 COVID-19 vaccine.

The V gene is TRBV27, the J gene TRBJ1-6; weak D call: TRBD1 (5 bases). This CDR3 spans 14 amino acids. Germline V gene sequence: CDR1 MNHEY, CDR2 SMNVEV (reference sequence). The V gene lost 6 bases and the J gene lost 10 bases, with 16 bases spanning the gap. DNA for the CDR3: TGTGCCAGCAGAGTTGGGGGAGAAGGGTCACCCCTCCACTTT. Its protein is CASRVGGEGSPLHF.

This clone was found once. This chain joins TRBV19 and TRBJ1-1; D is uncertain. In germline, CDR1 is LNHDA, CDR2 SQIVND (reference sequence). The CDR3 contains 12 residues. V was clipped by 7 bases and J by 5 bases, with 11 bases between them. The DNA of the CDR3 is TGTGCCAGTACCAATCTCGGGACTGAAGCTTTCTTT. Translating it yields CASTNLGTEAFF.

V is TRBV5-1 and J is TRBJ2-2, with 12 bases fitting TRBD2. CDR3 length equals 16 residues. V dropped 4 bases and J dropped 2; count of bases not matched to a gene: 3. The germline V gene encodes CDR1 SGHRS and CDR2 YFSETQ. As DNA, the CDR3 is TGCGCCAGCAGCCGGACTAGCGGGACTAACACCGGGGAGCTGTTTTTT. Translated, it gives CASSRTSGTNTGELFF. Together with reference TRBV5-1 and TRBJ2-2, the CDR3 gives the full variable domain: KAGVTQTPRYLIKTRGQQVTLSCSPISGHRSVSWYQQTPGQGLQFLFEYFSETQRNKGNFPGRFSGRQFSNSRSEMNVSTLELGDSALYLCASSRTSGTNTGELFFGEGSRLTVL.

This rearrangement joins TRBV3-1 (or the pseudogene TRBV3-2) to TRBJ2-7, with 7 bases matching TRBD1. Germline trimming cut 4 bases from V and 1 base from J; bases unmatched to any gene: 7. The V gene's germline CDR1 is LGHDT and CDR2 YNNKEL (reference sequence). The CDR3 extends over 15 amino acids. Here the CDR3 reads CASSRYSDRSYEQYF. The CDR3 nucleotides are TGTGCCAGCAGCCGATATTCGGACAGGTCCTACGAGCAGTACTTC.

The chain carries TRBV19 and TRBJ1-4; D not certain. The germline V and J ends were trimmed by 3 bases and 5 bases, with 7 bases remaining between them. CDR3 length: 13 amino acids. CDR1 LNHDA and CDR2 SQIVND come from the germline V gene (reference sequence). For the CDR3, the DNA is TGTGCCAGTAGTATCCCCAGCAATGAAAAACTGTTTTTT. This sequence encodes CASSIPSNEKLFF.

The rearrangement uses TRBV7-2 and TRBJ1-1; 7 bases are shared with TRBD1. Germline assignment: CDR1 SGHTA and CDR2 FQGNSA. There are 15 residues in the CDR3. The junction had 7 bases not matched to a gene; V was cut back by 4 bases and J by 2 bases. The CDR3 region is CASSWAGTANTEAFF. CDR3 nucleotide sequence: TGTGCCAGCAGCTGGGCCGGGACAGCTAACACTGAAGCTTTCTTT.

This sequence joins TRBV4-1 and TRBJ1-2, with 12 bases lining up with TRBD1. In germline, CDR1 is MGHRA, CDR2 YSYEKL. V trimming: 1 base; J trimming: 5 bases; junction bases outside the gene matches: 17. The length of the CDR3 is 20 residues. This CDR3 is CASSQAPPMGTGGLSYGYTF. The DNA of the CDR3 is TGCGCCAGCAGCCAAGCCCCCCCTATGGGGACAGGGGGCTTAAGTTATGGCTACACCTTC.

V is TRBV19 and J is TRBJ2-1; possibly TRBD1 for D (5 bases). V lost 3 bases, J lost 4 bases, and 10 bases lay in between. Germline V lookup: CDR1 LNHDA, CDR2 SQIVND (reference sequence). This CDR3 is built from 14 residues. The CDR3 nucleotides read TGTGCCAGTAGTATGGCAGGGCCATACAATGAGCAGTTCTTC. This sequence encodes CASSMAGPYNEQFF.

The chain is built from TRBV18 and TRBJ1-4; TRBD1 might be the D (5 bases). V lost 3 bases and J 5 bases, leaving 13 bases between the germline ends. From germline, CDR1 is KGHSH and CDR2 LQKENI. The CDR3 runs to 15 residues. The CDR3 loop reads CASSPPGQGNEKLFF. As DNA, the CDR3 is TGTGCCAGCTCACCCCCGGGCCAGGGAAATGAAAAACTGTTTTTT.

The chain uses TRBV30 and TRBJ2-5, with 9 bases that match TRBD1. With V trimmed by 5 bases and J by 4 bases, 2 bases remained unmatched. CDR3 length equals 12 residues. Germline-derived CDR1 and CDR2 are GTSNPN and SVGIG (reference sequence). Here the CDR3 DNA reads TGTGCCTGGTCGGGACAGGGAGAGACCCAGTACTTC. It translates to CAWSGQGETQYF.

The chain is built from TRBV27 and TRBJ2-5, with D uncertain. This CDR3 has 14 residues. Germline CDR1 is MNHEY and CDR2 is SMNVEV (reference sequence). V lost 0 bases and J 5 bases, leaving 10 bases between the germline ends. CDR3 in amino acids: CASSLSALGETQYF. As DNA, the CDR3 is TGTGCCAGCAGTTTATCGGCCCTAGGGGAGACCCAGTACTTC.